One and the same sample provided the 5 T cell receptor beta chains below, sequenced in a study of blood T cell repertoires in COVID-19. Assay used: immunoSEQ multiplex PCR; TCRdb lists only in-frame clones, some missing. This table has 140,000 to 150,000 clones, about 80% appearing once. Sequencing input: peripheral blood. Every receptor here comes from a human donor in a cohort sampled during active COVID-19.

The sample holds a few counts of this clone. The chain is built from TRBV6-5 and TRBJ1-1; D is unclear. Trimming pared 0 bases from V and 4 bases from J, leaving 12 bases between. This CDR3 has 15 residues. CDR1 is MNHEY, CDR2 SVGAGI, per germline. Here the CDR3 DNA reads TGTGCCAGCAGTTACTCAGTGACATCAGGCACTGAAGCTTTCTTT. Translation: CASSYSVTSGTEAFF.

The chain links TRBV30 to TRBJ2-5; TRBD2 matches at 7 bases. CDR3 size: 13 residues. The V segment lost 5 bases and the J segment 5 bases; nucleotides outside the gene matches: 8. Germline V gene sequence: CDR1 GTSNPN, CDR2 SVGIG (reference sequence). The CDR3 here is CAWGLAAWETQYF. CDR3 DNA sequence: TGTGCCTGGGGGCTAGCGGCCTGGGAGACCCAGTACTTC.

This chain links TRBV18 with TRBJ2-1; 11 bases are a match to TRBD2. Trimming cost V 4 bases and J 3 bases; bases outside gene matches: 8. Germline CDR1 and CDR2: KGHSH and LQKENI. The CDR3 sequence is 17 residues long. CDR3 sequence reads: CASSLLLAGAGYNEQFF. In DNA, the CDR3 is TGTGCCAGCTCACTTCTACTAGCGGGAGCGGGCTACAATGAGCAGTTCTTC.

The rearrangement uses TRBV7-2 and TRBJ2-1; D may be TRBD1 (5 bases). The germline V gene has CDR1 SGHTA and CDR2 FQGNSA. The length of the CDR3 is 16 residues. V was pared by 1 base and J by 6 bases, with 16 bases between. CDR3 protein: CASSLVAASRGNEQFF. CDR3 DNA sequence: TGTGCCAGCAGCTTAGTGGCCGCATCAAGGGGCAATGAGCAGTTCTTC.

The J gene is TRBJ2-2, the V gene TRBV11-2; TRBD1 is a possible D gene (5 bases). Trimming took 7 bases from V and 4 from J, leaving 16 bases between them. There are 15 residues in the CDR3. Germline V gives CDR1 SGHAT, CDR2 FQNNGV. In nucleotides, the CDR3 is TGTGCCAGCAATCCTTTGGGGCTCGGCACCGGGGAGCTGTTTTTT. This gives the protein CASNPLGLGTGELFF.